The 15 T cell receptor beta chains presented below share a single source sample, sequenced in a study of cytotoxic CD8 clonotypes in ibrutinib-treated CLL. The method was immunoSEQ multiplex PCR; TCRdb's version includes in-frame clones alone and lacks a portion of them. Among about 160,000 clones, 81% were seen once, and the ten largest hold 2% to 2.5%. The starting material was PBMCs, obtained after 12 months of ibrutinib treatment. These receptor sequences come from a human donor with chronic lymphocytic leukemia.

The chain links TRBV5-4 to TRBJ2-5, with 10 positions matching TRBD1. Gene TRBJ2-7 matches the end of the DNA better, so the J call may be wrong. The germline V gene has CDR1 SGHNT and CDR2 YYREEE (reference sequence). The CDR3 sequence is 14 residues long. In DNA, the CDR3 is TGTGCCAGCAGCCCGGGACAGGGGAGAGGCGAGCAGTACTTC. It translates to CASSPGQGRGEQYF.

This rearrangement joins TRBV7-2 to TRBJ2-1, with no clear D. The germline gives CDR1 SGHTA, CDR2 FQGNSA. This CDR3 comprises 14 residues. The V and J ends lost 1 base and 0 bases respectively, with 4 bases between them. CDR3: CASSLDSSYNEQFF. CDR3 in DNA: TGTGCCAGCAGCTTAGATAGCTCCTACAATGAGCAGTTCTTC.

About this clone itself: Without the conserved terminal phenylalanine or tryptophan, this CDR3 likely stems from a read error. The chain employs TRBV2 and TRBJ1-1; D is ambiguous. Trimming took 0 bases from V and 7 from J, leaving 12 bases between them. This CDR3 is 14 amino acids long. CDR1 and CDR2 (germline): SNHLY, FYNNEI. The CDR3 loop is CASSEARGPFEAFL. The DNA of the CDR3 is TGTGCCAGCAGTGAAGCGCGAGGGCCCTTTGAAGCTTTCCTT.

V usage is TRBV27 and J usage is TRBJ2-3; D might be TRBD2 (6 bases). This CDR3 spans 14 amino acids. In germline, CDR1 is MNHEY, CDR2 SMNVEV (reference sequence). V lost 6 bases to trimming and J lost 3 bases, with 13 bases between them. DNA of the CDR3: TGTGCCAGCAGGTGGGACTCTTATACAGATACGCAGTATTTT. Residues: CASRWDSYTDTQYF.

The V call is TRBV9, the J call TRBJ2-6; D remains unclear. CDR1 and CDR2 (germline): SGDLS, YYNGEE. The V end lost 0 bases, the J end lost 8 bases, and 12 bases lay between the germline ends. This CDR3 has 15 residues. Here the CDR3 reads CASSVGVGFPNVLTF. The CDR3 nucleotides read TGTGCCAGCAGCGTAGGGGTGGGGTTTCCCAACGTCCTGACTTTC.

The chain links TRBV9 to TRBJ2-3; TRBD2 matches 15 bases. Germline CDR1 reads SGDLS; CDR2 reads YYNGEE. CDR3 length: 16 amino acids. J lost 6 bases, V lost 3 bases, and 5 bases had no gene match. The CDR3 loop is CASSGGTSGGSDTQYF. For the CDR3, the DNA is TGTGCCAGCAGCGGTGGGACTAGCGGGGGGTCCGATACGCAGTATTTT.

V and J are TRBV2 and TRBJ1-1, with a possible D match to TRBD1 (6 bases). V was shortened by 3 bases and J by 4 bases, with 18 bases between the two germline ends. The V gene's germline CDR1 is SNHLY and CDR2 FYNNEI. This CDR3 spans 16 amino acids. The CDR3 loop reads CASSEQGLSWGTEAFF. The CDR3 bases are TGTGCCAGCAGTGAGCAGGGGCTCTCCTGGGGCACTGAAGCTTTCTTT.

The chain joins TRBV27 to TRBJ1-1; D is perhaps TRBD1 (5 bases). The V end lost 6 bases, the J end lost 8 bases, and 22 bases lay between the germline ends. In germline, CDR1 is MNHEY, CDR2 SMNVEV (reference sequence). CDR3 length: 15 residues. Here the CDR3 reads CASRPGGVASPEAFF. The CDR3 coding sequence is TGTGCCAGCAGGCCGGGGGGGGTTGCCAGTCCGGAAGCTTTCTTT.

CDR3: CASSSGTGNQPQHF. For the CDR3, the DNA is TGTGCCAGCAGCTCAGGGACAGGGAATCAGCCCCAGCATTTT. The chain joins TRBV7-9 to TRBJ1-5; 9 bases are shared with TRBD1. Germline V gives CDR1 SEHNR, CDR2 FQNEAQ (reference sequence). V lost 4 bases to trimming and J lost 4 bases; unmatched junction nucleotides: 2. The CDR3 consists of 14 residues.

The chain couples TRBV4-1 to TRBJ1-6; D gene unclear. The V end was cut by 1 base, the J end by 10 bases, with 14 bases between. Germline V gives CDR1 MGHRA, CDR2 YSYEKL. CDR3 length: 15 amino acids. This CDR3 reads CASSQGLLPGSPLHF. CDR3 in DNA: TGCGCCAGCAGCCAAGGGCTCCTCCCAGGATCACCCCTCCACTTT.

CDR3 loop: CSAGKTGPQHF. CDR3 sequence (DNA): TGCAGTGCGGGGAAGACAGGGCCCCAGCATTTT. The chain uses TRBV20-1 and TRBJ1-5, with D possibly matching TRBD1 (6 bases). Germline CDR1 is DFQATT and CDR2 is SNEGSKA (reference sequence). CDR3 length: 11 amino acids. V was cut by 6 bases and J by 9 bases, with 12 bases left in between.

The rearrangement links TRBV6-1 to TRBJ2-7; maybe TRBD2 (6 bases). Trimming left V 1 base short and J 2 bases short, with 21 bases between. In germline, CDR1 is MNHNS, CDR2 SASEGT. CDR3 length: 18 residues. The CDR3 DNA reads TGTGCCAGCAGTGAAGTATTAGCGGTTCGCCCCACCCCCTACGAGCAGTACTTC. Encoded protein: CASSEVLAVRPTPYEQYF.

J is TRBJ2-7 and V is TRBV6-5; 12 nucleotides align to TRBD2. V gave up 6 bases and J gave up 2 bases; unmatched junction bases: 5. CDR1 and CDR2 from the germline V gene are MNHEY and SVGAGI. The CDR3 is made up of 15 amino acids. The DNA of the CDR3 is TGTGCCAGCAGCTCCCGGACTAGCGGGGCCTACGAGCAGTACTTC. This gives the protein CASSSRTSGAYEQYF.

The genes are TRBV20-1 and TRBJ1-6; D unclear. Looked up from germline, CDR1 is DFQATT and CDR2 is SNEGSKA (reference sequence). V gave up 6 bases and J gave up 12 bases, with 9 bases separating them. The CDR3 loop spans 10 amino acids. The CDR3 sequence is CSASLGPLHF. The CDR3 coding sequence is TGCAGTGCCTCCCTCGGACCCCTCCACTTT.

This clone was observed a single time. This chain uses TRBV5-1 with TRBJ2-7, with TRBD1 matching over 9 bases. V was clipped by 4 bases and J by 2 bases; unmatched bases: 7. CDR1 is SGHRS, CDR2 YFSETQ, per germline. CDR3 length equals 15 residues. CDR3 protein: CASSRGQGIAYEQYF. CDR3 DNA: TGCGCCAGCAGCCGAGGACAGGGGATCGCCTACGAGCAGTACTTC.